The source of this T cell receptor beta chain is a study of blood T cell repertoires in COVID-19. Germline V lookup: CDR1 LNHDA, CDR2 SQIVND (reference sequence). The CDR3 spans 14 residues. V was clipped by 5 bases and J by 9 bases; unmatched bases: 7. Authors' methods: Nucleated cell counts were estimated from reference gene primer amplification. Here immunoSEQ multiplex PCR was the method, and the copy in TCRdb shows in-frame clones only, minus some. From that table come the V and J calls and clone size; the DNA was used to work out D and trimming. The table has about 240,000 clones, more than 85% seen once.

The rearrangement links TRBV19 to TRBJ1-6; 7 bases agree with TRBD1. This TCR derives from a woman aged 45-60 years with COVID-19, enrolled during active disease. The specimen was peripheral blood. The CDR3 nucleotides are TGTGCCAGTAGTCCGGGACAGACCCTTTCACCCCTCCACTTT. The encoded protein is CASSPGQTLSPLHF.